This T cell receptor beta chain originates from a study of blood T cell repertoires in COVID-19. Study-level background: Donors in the United States, Italy and Spain gave samples during acute or convalescent COVID-19.

In the original workflow: Nucleated cell number was recorded as an estimate derived from reference gene primer amplification. Clones were read by immunoSEQ multiplex PCR, and TCRdb kept only the in-frame ones, dropping some. From that table come the V and J calls and clone size; the DNA was used to work out D and trimming. The repertoire holds 200,000 to 250,000 clones, with around 80% as singletons. This CDR3 spans 13 amino acids. CDR1 MNHNS and CDR2 SASEGT come from the germline V gene. Between the trimmed V and J ends, which lost 3 bases and 6 bases, there was a span of 9 bases. The chain uses TRBV6-1 and TRBJ2-1, with D possibly TRBD2 on 5 matching bases. The sample comprised peripheral blood. This TCR was recovered from a man between 50 and 59 years old with active or convalescent COVID-19. The DNA of the CDR3 is TGTGCCAGCAGTGATGGACTGGGCAATGAGCAGTTCTTC. This translates into CASSDGLGNEQFF.